These 6 T cell receptor beta chains were all obtained from the same sample, sequenced in a study of T cells after yellow fever vaccination. A single record per CDR3 protein comes from TCRdb applying MiXCR to the 5' RACE reads. Here the sample spans a few hundred thousand distinct CDR3 sequences, more than 8.5% being singletons. The specimen comprised PBMCs, sampled on the day of the first yellow fever vaccination. These receptors all stem from a man aged 18 to 29 who received the YFV17D yellow fever vaccine.

This clonotype was seen repeatedly, ten times or more. The chain has TRBV16 and TRBJ2-1, with a weak D call TRBD2 (6 bases). This CDR3 has 16 amino acids. In germline, CDR1 is KGHSY, CDR2 FQNENV. Deletions cut 2 bases from V and 4 bases from J, with 15 bases between. In nucleotides, the CDR3 is TGTGCCAGCAGCCAAGACGGTGGTCGGGGGTACAATGAGCAGTTCTTC. This encodes CASSQDGGRGYNEQFF.

This clonotype has only a few counts. The chain links TRBV4-1 to TRBJ2-3; 7 bases are shared with TRBD1. Germline trimming cut 0 bases from V and 4 bases from J; bases unmatched to any gene: 10. The germline gives CDR1 MGHRA, CDR2 YSYEKL. The CDR3 has 17 residues. This CDR3 reads CASSQDLDRVDSDTQYF. The CDR3 DNA follows: TGCGCCAGCAGCCAAGATCTCGACAGGGTCGACTCAGATACGCAGTATTTT.

This clonotype was counted only a few times. The chain links TRBV2 to TRBJ2-1; D is possibly TRBD2 (6 bases). Germline CDR1 SNHLY, CDR2 FYNNEI. This CDR3 is 15 amino acids long. Deletions cut 7 bases from V and 6 bases from J, with 19 bases between. CDR3 sequence (DNA): TGTGCCAGCATAAAAGGGTGGGCTAGCGCCAATGAGCAGTTCTTC. This translates into CASIKGWASANEQFF.

The chain carries TRBV29-1 and TRBJ1-3; D gene unclear. V was clipped by 4 bases and J by 0 bases, with 10 bases between them. The CDR3 is 14 amino acids. Germline CDR1 is SQVTM and CDR2 is ANQGSEA. This CDR3 reads CSVVLRISGNTIYF. The CDR3 region has the DNA TGCAGCGTTGTCCTCCGAATCTCTGGAAACACCATATATTTT.

The sample holds a few counts of this clonotype. Here the CDR3 DNA reads TGCAGTGCCCGAAAAGGGATGATCAATCAGCCCCAGCATTTT. This gives the protein CSARKGMINQPQHF. This chain joins TRBV20-1 and TRBJ1-5; D remains ambiguous. With 6 bases removed from V and 3 bases from J, the gap between germline ends came to 15 bases. CDR1 and CDR2 (germline): DFQATT, SNEGSKA (reference sequence). This CDR3 region has 14 residues.

In its sample, this clonotype was seen a few times. The chain joins TRBV20-1 to TRBJ2-7; D uncertain. The CDR3 spans 12 residues. The V gene lost 1 base and the J gene lost 2 bases, with 6 bases spanning the gap. Germline V gene data show CDR1 as DFQATT and CDR2 as SNEGSKA (reference sequence). The CDR3 DNA reads as TGCAGTGCTAGAGGGGCCCCCTACGAGCAGTACGTC. It is translated as CSARGAPYEQYV.